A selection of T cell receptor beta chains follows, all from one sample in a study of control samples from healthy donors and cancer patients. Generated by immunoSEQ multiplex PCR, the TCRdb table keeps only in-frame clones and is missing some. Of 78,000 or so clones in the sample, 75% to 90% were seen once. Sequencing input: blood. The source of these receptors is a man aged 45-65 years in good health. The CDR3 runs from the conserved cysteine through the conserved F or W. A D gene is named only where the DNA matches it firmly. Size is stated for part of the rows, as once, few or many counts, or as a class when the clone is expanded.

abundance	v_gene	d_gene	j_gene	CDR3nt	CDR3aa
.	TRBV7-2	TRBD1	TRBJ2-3	TGTGCCAGCAGCCAGGCAGGGGGCCCGGATACGCAGTATTTT	CASSQAGGPDTQYF
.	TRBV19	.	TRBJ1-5	TGTGCCAGTAGTAGTGGCAGGTCTAGCAATCAGCCCCAGCATTTT	CASSSGRSSNQPQHF
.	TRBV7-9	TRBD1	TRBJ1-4	TGTGCCAGCAGCATGACAGGGGGCGGTGAAAAACTGTTTTTT	CASSMTGGGEKLFF
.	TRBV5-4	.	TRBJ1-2	TGTGCCAGCACCCCCGACAACCGGGCCCTAGGGGTCTATGGCTACACCTTC	CASTPDNRALGVYGYTF
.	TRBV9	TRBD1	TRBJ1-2	TGTGCCAGCAGCCCTTCCGGGACAGGGGGTTTGGGGAACTATGGCTACACCTTC	CASSPSGTGGLGNYGYTF
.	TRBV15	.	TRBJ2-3	TGTGCCACCAGCATAACGGGACAAGACTTAGATACGCAGTATTTT	CATSITGQDLDTQYF
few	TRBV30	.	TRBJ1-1	TGTTCGGGGGAGAGGAACACTGAAGCTTTCTTT	CSGERNTEAFF
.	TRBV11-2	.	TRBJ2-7	TGTGCCAGCAGCTTAGAGGTTGCGGGGCCCTACGAGCAGTACTTC	CASSLEVAGPYEQYF
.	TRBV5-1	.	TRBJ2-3	TGCGCCAGCAGCCTCGTTGGGGAGCGGACAGATACGCAGTATTTT	CASSLVGERTDTQYF
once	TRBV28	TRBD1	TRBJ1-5	TGTGCCAGCAGTTTACCGAGGGGGCAGGGTCAGCCCCAGCATTTT	CASSLPRGQGQPQHF
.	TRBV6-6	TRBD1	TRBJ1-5	TGTTCGACAGGGGAAGATCAGCCCCAGCATTTT	CSTGEDQPQHF
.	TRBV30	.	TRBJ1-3	TGTGCCTGGAGACGACAGAGCCGAGGAAACACCATATATTTT	CAWRRQSRGNTIYF
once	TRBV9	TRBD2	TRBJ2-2	TGTGCCAGCAGCGACACTCCCCTTGGAGCGGGAGCTACCGGGGAGCTGTTTTTT	CASSDTPLGAGATGELFF
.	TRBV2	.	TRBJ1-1	TGTGCCAGCAGCCTCGGACCAACTGAAGCTTTCTTT	CASSLGPTEAFF
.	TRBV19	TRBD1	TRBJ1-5	TGTGCCACCCTGGGATTTGGGACAGGGACTAGCAATCAGCCCCAGCATTTT	CATLGFGTGTSNQPQHF
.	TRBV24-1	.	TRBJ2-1	TGTGCCACCACGGACAGTTGGGATGAGCAGTTCTTC	CATTDSWDEQFF
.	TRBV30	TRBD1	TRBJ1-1	TGTGCCTGGCAGAGGGGGCCGAACACTGAAGCTTTCTTT	CAWQRGPNTEAFF
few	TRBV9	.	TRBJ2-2	TGTGCCAGCAGCGCCCTATACACCGGGGAGCTGTTTTTT	CASSALYTGELFF
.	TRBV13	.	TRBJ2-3	TGTGCCAGCAGCTTAGGGGGGAGGTTGAATACGCAGTATTTT	CASSLGGRLNTQYF
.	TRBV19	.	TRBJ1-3	TGTGCCAGTAGAGACACTCCCTCTGGAAACACCATATATTTT	CASRDTPSGNTIYF
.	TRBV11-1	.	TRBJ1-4	TGTGCCAGCAGCCCCGCCCGAGGGGCTAATGAAAAACTGTTTTTT	CASSPARGANEKLFF
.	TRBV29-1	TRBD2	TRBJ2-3	TGCAGCGTCGGGACTAGCGGGAGGATGGATACGCAGTATTTT	CSVGTSGRMDTQYF
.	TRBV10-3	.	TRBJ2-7	TGTGCCATCAGTGAGCCCGGGCAGGGGACTTCCTCCTACGAGCAGTACTTC	CAISEPGQGTSSYEQYF
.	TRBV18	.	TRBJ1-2	TGTGCCAGCTCACCAGGTGGCACGGGCTACACCTTC	CASSPGGTGYTF
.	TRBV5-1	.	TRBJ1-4	TGCGCCAGCAGCTTGCGGGGGGCTAATGAAAAACTGTTTTTT	CASSLRGANEKLFF
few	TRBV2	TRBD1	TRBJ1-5	TGTGCCAGCAGGGGACAGAGGGGAAATCAGCCCCAGCATTTT	CASRGQRGNQPQHF
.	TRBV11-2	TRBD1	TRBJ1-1	TGTGCCAGCAGCCTCTCCAGGGGGTCTGAAGCTTTCTTT	CASSLSRGSEAFF
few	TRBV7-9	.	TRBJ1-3	TGTGCCAGCACCGAGGCGGTCGGAAACACCATATATTTT	CASTEAVGNTIYF
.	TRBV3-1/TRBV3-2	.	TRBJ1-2	TGTGCCAGCAGCCAACAGGTTTCGGCCAAAGGCGGCTACACCTTC	CASSQQVSAKGGYTF
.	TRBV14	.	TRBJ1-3	TGTGCCAGCAGCCAAGACGGGATGAGCTCTGGAAACACCATATATTTT	CASSQDGMSSGNTIYF
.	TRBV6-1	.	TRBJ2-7	TGTGCCAGCAGTGAATTGCTGGAAAACTCCTACGAGCAGTACTTC	CASSELLENSYEQYF
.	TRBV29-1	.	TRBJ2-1	TGCAGCGTTATACGAGGGAGCTCCTACAATGAGCAGTTCTTC	CSVIRGSSYNEQFF
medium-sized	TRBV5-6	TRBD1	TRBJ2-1	TGTGCCAGCAGCCCAGGGGGCTTTTACAATGAGCAGTTCTTC	CASSPGGFYNEQFF
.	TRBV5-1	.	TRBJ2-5	TGCGCCAGCAGCCCAGGCGGGCCCCAAGAGACCCAGTACTTC	CASSPGGPQETQYF
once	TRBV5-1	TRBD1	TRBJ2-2	TGCGCCAGCAGCTTGGACGGACAGGGAAGGACCGGGGAGCTGTTTTTT	CASSLDGQGRTGELFF
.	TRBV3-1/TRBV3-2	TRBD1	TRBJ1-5	TGTGCCAGCAGCCAAGACTCCTTTCAGGGGGCCGCGGGCAATCAGCCCCAGCATTTT	CASSQDSFQGAAGNQPQHF
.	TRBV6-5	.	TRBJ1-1	TGTGCCAGCAGTTTGGGACTGAACACTGAAGCTTTCTTT	CASSLGLNTEAFF